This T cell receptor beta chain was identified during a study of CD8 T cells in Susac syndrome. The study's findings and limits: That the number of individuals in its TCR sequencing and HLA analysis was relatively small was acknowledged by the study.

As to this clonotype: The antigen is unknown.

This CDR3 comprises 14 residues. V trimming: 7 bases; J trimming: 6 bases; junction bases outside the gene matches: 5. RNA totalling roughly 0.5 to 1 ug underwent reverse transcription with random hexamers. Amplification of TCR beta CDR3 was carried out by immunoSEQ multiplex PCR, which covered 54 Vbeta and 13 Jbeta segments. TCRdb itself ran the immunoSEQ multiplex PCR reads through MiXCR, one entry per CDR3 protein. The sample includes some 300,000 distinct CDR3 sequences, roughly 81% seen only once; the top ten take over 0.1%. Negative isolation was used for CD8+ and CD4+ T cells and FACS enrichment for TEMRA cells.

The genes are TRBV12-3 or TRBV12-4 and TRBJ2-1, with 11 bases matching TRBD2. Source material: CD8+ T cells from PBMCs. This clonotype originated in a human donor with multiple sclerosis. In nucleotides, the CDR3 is TGTGCCAGCATTGTAGCGGGAGGGATCAATGAGCAGTTCTTC. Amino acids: CASIVAGGINEQFF.